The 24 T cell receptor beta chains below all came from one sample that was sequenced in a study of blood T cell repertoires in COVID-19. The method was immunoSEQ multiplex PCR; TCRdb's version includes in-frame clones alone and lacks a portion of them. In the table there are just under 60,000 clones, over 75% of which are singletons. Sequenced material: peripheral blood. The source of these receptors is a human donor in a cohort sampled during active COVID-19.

CDR3 protein: CASRQGSGELFF. CDR3 coding DNA: TGTGCCAGCAGACAGGGATCCGGGGAGCTGTTTTTT. The rearrangement links TRBV12-3 or TRBV12-4 to TRBJ2-2, with a tentative D call TRBD1 (6 bases). V lost 6 bases to trimming and J lost 6 bases, with 8 bases between them. The CDR3 consists of 12 residues.

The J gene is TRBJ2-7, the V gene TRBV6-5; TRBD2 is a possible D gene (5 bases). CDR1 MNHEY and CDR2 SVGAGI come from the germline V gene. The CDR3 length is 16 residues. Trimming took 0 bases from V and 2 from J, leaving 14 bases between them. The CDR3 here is CASSYSPSRLPYEQYF. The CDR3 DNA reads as TGTGCCAGCAGTTACTCTCCTAGCCGCCTTCCCTACGAGCAGTACTTC.

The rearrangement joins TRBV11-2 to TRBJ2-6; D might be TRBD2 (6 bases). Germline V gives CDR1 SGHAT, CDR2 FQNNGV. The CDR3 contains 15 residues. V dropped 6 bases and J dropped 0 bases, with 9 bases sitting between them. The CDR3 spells CASSWDFSGANVLTF. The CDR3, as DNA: TGTGCCAGCAGTTGGGACTTCTCTGGGGCCAACGTCCTGACTTTC.

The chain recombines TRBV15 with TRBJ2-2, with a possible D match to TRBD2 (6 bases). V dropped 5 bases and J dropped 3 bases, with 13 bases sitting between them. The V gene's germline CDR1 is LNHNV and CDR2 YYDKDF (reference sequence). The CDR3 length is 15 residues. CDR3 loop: CATSERGLDTGELFF. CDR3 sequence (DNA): TGTGCCACCAGCGAACGGGGACTCGACACCGGGGAGCTGTTTTTT.

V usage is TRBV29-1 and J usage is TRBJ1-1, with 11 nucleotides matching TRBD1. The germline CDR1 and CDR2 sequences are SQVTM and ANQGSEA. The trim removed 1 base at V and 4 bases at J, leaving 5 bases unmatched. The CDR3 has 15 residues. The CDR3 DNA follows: TGCAGCGTTGAAGGGACAGGGGGCGACAGCACTGAAGCTTTCTTT. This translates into CSVEGTGGDSTEAFF. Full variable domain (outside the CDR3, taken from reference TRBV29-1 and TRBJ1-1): SAVISQKPSRDICQRGTSLTIQCQVDSQVTMMFWYRQQPGQSLTLIATANQGSEATYESGFVIDKFPISRPNLTFSTLTVSNMSPEDSSIYLCSVEGTGGDSTEAFFGQGTRLTVV.

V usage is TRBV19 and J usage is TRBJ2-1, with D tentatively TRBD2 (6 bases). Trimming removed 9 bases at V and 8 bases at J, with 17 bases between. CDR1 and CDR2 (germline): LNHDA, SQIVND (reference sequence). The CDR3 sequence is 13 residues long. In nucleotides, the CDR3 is TGTGCCAGCAACTCGGGAGCTAGGGATGAGCAGTTCTTC. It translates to CASNSGARDEQFF.

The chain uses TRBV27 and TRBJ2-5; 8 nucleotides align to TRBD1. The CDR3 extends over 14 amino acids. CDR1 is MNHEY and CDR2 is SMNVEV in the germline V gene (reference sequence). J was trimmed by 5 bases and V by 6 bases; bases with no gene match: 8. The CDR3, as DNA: TGTGCCAGCAGCCCGGACAGGGCTAGTGAGACCCAGTACTTC. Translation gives CASSPDRASETQYF.

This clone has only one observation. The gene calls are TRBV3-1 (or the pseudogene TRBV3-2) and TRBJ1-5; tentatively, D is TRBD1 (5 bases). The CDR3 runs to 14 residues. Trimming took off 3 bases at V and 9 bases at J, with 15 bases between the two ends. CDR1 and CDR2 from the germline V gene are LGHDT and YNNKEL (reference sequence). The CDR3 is CASSQGIGASPQHF. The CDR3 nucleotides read TGTGCCAGCAGCCAGGGCATAGGGGCCTCGCCCCAGCATTTT.

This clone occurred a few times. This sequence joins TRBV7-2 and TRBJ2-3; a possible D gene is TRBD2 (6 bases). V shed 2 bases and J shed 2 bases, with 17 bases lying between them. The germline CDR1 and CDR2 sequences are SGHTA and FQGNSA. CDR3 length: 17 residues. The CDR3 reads CASSLMGGTSPTDTQYF. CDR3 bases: TGTGCCAGCAGCTTAATGGGCGGGACTTCGCCCACAGATACGCAGTATTTT.

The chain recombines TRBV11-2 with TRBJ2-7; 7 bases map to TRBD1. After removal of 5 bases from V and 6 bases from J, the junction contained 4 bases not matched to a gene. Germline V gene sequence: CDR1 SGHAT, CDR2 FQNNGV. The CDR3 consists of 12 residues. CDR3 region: CASSMTGTEQYF. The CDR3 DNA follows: TGTGCCAGCAGCATGACAGGGACCGAGCAGTACTTC.

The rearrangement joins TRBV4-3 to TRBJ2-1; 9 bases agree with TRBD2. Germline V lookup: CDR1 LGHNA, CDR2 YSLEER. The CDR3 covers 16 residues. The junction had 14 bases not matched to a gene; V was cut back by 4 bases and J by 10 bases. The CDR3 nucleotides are TGCGCCAGCAGCCCCAGCGGGGGGCGACGAGACCACGAGCAGTTCTTC. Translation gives CASSPSGGRRDHEQFF.

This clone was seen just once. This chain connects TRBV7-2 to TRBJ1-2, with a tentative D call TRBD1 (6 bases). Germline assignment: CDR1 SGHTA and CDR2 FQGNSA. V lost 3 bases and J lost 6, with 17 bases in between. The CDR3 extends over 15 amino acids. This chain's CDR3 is CASSFPPYRENGYTF. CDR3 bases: TGTGCCAGCAGCTTTCCACCTTACAGGGAGAATGGCTACACCTTC.

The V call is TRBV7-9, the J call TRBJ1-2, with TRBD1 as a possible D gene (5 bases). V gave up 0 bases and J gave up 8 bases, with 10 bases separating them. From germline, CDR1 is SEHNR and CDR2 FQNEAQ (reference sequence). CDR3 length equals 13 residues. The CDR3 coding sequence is TGTGCCAGCAGCTTAGCAGGGAGGGGCGGCTACACCTTC. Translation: CASSLAGRGGYTF.

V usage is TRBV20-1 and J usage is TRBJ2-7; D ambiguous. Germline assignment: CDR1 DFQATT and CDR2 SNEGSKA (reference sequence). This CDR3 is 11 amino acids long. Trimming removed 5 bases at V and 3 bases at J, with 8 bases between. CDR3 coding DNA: TGCAGTGCTTCTCTAGACTACGAGCAGTACTTC. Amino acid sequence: CSASLDYEQYF.

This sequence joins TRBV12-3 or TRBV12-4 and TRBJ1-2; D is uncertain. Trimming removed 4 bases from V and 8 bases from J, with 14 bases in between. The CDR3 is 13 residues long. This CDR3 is CASSYGELQGYTF. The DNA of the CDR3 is TGTGCCAGCAGTTACGGGGAACTGCAAGGCTACACCTTC.

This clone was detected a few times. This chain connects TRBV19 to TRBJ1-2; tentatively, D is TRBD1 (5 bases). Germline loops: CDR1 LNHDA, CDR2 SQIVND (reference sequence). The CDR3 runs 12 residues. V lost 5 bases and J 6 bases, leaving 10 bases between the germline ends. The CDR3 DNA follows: TGTGCCAGTAGTCCAGGGTCTGATGGCTACACCTTC. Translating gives CASSPGSDGYTF.

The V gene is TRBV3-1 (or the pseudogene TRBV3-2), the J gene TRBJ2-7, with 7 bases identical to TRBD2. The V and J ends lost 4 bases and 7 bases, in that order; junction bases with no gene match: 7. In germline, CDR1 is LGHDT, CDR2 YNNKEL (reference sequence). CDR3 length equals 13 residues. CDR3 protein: CASSPFDGGEQYF. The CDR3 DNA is TGTGCCAGCAGCCCTTTCGACGGGGGGGAGCAGTACTTC.

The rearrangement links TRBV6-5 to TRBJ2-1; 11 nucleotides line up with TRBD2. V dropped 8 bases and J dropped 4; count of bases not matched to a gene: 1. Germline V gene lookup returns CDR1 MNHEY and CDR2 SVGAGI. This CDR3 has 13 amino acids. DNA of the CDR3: TGTGCCAGCGGGACTAGCGGTTACAATGAGCAGTTCTTC. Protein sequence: CASGTSGYNEQFF.

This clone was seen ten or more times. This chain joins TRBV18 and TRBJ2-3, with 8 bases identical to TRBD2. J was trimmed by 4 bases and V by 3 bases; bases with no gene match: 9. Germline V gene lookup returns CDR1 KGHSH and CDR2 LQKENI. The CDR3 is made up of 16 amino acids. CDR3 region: CASSPPAGAGADTQYF. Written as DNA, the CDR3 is TGTGCCAGCTCACCCCCGGCGGGAGCGGGGGCAGATACGCAGTATTTT.

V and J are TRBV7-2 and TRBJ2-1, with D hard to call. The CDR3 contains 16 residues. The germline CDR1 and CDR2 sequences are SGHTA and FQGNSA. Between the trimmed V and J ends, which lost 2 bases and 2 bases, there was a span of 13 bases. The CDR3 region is CASSLNRSRTYNEQFF. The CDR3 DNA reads TGTGCCAGCAGCTTAAATAGGAGTAGGACCTACAATGAGCAGTTCTTC.

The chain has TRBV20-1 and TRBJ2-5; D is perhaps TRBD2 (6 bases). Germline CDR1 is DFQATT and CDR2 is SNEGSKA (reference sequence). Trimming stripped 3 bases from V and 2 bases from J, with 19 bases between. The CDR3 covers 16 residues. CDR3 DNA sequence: TGCAGTGCTAGTAGGTTGGGCGGGACTGAGCAAGAGACCCAGTACTTC. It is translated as CSASRLGGTEQETQYF.

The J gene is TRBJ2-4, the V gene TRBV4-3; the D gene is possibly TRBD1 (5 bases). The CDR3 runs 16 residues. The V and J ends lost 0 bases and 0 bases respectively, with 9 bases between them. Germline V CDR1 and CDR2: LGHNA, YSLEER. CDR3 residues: CASSQDRVLAKNIQYF. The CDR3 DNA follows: TGCGCCAGCAGCCAAGACAGGGTCCTAGCCAAAAACATTCAGTACTTC.

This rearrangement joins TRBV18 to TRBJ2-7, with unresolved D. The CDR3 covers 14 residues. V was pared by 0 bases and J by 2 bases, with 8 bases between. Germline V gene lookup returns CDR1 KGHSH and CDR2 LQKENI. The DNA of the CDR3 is TGTGCCAGCTCACCACCCGTAGAACCCTACGAGCAGTACTTC. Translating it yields CASSPPVEPYEQYF.

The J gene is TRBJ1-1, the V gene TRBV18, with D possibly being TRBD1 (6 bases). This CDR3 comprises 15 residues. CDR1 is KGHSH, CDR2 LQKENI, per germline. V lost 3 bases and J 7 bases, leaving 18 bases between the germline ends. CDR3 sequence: CASSPQGPQGGEAFF. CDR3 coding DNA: TGTGCCAGCTCACCTCAGGGACCCCAAGGGGGTGAAGCTTTCTTT.